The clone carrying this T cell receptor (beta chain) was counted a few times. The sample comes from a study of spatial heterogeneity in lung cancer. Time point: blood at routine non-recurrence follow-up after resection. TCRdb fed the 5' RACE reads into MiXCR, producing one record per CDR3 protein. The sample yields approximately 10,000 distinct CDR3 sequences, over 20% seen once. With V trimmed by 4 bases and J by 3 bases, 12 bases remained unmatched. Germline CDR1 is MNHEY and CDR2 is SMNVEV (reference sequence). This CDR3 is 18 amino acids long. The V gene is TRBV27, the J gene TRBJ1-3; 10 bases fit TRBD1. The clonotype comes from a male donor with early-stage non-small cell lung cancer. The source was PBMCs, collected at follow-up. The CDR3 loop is CASSSSGTGAPIGNTIYF. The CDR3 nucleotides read TGTGCCAGCAGTTCATCCGGGACAGGGGCCCCTATTGGAAACACCATATATTTT.